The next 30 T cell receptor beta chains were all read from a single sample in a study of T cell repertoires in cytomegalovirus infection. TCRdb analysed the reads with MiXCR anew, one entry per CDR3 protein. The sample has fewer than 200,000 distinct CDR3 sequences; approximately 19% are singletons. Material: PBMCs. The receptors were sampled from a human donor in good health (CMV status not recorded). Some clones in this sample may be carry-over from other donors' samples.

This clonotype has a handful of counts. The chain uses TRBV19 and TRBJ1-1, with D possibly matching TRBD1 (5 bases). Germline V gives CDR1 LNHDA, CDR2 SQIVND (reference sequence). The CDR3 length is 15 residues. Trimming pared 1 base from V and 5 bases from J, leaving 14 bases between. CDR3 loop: CASSIGQAGGTEAFF. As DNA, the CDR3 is TGTGCCAGTAGTATAGGCCAGGCGGGGGGGACTGAAGCTTTCTTT.

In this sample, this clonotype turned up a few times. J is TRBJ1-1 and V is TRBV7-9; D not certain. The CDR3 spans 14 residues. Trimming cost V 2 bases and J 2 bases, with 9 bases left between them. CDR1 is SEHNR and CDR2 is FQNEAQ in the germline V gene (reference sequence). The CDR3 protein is CASSLLQLNTEAFF. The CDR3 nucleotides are TGTGCCAGCAGCTTACTACAGCTAAACACTGAAGCTTTCTTT.

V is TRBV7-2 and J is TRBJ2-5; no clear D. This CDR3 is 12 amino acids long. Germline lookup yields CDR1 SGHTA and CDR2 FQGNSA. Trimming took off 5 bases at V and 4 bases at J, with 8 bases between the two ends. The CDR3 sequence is CASSPDGETQYF. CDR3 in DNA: TGTGCCAGCAGCCCCGACGGAGAGACCCAGTACTTC.

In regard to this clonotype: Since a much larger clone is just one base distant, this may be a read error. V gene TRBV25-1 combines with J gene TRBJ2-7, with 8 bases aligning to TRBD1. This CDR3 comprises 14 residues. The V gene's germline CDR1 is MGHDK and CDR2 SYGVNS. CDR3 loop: CVSSSVQGAREQYF. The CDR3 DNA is TGTGTCAGCAGCTCGGTCCAGGGGGCGCGGGAGCAGTACTTC.

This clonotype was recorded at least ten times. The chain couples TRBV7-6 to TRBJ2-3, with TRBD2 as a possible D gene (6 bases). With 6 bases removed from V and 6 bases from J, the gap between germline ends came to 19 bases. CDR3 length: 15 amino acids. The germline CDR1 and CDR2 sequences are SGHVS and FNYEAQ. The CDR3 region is CASRGLATLSDTQYF. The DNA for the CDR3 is TGTGCCAGCAGAGGGCTAGCGACCCTCTCGGATACGCAGTATTTT.

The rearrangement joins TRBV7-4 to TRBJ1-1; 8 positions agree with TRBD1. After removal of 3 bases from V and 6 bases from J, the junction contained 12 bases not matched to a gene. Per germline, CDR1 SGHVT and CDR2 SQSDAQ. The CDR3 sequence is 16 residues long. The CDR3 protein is CASSFGQGRLRAEAFF. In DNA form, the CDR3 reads TGTGCCAGCAGCTTTGGACAGGGACGACTAAGGGCTGAAGCTTTCTTT.

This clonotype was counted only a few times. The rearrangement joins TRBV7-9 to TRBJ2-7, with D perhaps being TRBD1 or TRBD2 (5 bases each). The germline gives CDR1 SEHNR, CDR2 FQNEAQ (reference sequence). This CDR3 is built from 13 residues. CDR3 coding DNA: TGTGCTGTCCAGGGACCTTTGGCGAACGAGCAGTACTTC. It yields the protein CAVQGPLANEQYF.

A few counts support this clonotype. Here the CDR3 reads CASRPLTGTDGYTF. CDR3 coding DNA: TGTGCCAGCAGACCACTAACAGGGACCGATGGCTACACCTTC. The chain recombines TRBV28 with TRBJ1-2, with a weak D call TRBD1 (6 bases). The CDR3 contains 14 residues. The V and J ends lost 6 bases and 6 bases respectively, with 17 bases between them. CDR1 MDHEN and CDR2 SYDVKM come from the germline V gene.

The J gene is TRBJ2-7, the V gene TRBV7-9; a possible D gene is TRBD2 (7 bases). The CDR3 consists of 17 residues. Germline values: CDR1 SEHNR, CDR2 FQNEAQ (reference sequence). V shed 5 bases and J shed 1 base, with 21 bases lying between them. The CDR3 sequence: CASSRTGLAGASYEQYF. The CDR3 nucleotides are TGTGCCAGCAGCCGGACGGGCCTTGCGGGGGCTTCCTACGAGCAGTACTTC.

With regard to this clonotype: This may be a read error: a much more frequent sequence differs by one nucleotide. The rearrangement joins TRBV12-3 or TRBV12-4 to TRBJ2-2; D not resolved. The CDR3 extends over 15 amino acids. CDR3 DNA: TGTGCCAACAGTTCCTTCAGCGTCGACACCGGGGAGCTGTTTTTT. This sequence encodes CANSSFSVDTGELFF.

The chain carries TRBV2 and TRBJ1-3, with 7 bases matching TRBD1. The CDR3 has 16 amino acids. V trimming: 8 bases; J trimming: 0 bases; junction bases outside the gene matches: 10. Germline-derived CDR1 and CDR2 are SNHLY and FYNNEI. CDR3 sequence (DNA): TGTGCCAGCGAAAGGGACAGCCTTATCTCTGGAAACACCATATATTTT. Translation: CASERDSLISGNTIYF.

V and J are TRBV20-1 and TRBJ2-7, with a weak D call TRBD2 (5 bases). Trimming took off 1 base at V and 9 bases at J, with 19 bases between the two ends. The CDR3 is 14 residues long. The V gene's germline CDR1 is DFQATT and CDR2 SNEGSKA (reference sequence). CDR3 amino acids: CSARGWADAGRQYF. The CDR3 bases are TGCAGTGCTAGAGGGTGGGCGGATGCGGGTAGGCAGTACTTC.

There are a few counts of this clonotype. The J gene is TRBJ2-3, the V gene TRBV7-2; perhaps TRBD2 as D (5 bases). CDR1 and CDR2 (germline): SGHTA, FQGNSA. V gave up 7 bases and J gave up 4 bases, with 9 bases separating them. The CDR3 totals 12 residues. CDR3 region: CASIEGADTQYF. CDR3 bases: TGTGCCAGCATCGAGGGAGCAGATACGCAGTATTTT. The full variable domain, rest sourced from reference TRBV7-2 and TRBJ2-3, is GAGVSQSPSNKVTEKGKDVELRCDPISGHTALYWYRQSLGQGLEFLIYFQGNSAPDKSGLPSDRFSAERTGGSVSTLTIQRTQQEDSAVYLCASIEGADTQYFGPGTRLTVL.

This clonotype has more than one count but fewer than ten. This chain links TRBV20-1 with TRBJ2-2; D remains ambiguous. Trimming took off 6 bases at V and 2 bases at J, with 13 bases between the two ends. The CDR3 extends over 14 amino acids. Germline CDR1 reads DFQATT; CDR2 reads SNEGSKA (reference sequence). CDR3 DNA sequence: TGCAGTGCAAGGGTCGCGTTTAACACCGGGGAGCTGTTTTTT. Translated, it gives CSARVAFNTGELFF.

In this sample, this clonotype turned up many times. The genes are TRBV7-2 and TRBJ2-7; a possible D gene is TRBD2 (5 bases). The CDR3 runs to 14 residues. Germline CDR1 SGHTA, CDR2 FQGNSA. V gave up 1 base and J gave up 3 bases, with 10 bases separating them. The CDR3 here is CASSLDLAGYEQYF. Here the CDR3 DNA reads TGTGCCAGCAGCTTAGACCTAGCAGGCTACGAGCAGTACTTC.

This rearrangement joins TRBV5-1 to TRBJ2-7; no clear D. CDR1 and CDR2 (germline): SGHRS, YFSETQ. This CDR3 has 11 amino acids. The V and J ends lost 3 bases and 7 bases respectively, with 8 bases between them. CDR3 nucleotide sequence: TGCGCCAGCAGCTGGCGGTCGGAGCAGTACTTC. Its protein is CASSWRSEQYF.

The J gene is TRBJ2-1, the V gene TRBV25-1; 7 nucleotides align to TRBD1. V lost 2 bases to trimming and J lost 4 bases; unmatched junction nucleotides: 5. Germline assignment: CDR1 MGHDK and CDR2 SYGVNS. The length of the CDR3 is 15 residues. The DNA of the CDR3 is TGTGCCAGCAGTGAAACAGGGGTACGGTACAATGAGCAGTTCTTC. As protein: CASSETGVRYNEQFF.

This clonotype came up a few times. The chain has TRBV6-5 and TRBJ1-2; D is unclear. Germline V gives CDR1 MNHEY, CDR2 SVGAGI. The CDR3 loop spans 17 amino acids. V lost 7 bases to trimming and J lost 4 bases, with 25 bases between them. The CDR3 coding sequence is TGTGCCAGCAACCCCCCTTATCGTTTGGGCATAGCCTATGGCTACACCTTC. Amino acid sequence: CASNPPYRLGIAYGYTF.

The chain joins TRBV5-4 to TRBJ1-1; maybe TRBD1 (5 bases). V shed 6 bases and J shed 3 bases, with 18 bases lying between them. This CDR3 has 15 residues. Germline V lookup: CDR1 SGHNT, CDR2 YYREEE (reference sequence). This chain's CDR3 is CASTPGGAPDTEAFF. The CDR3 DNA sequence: TGTGCCAGCACCCCCGGAGGGGCTCCGGACACTGAAGCTTTCTTT.

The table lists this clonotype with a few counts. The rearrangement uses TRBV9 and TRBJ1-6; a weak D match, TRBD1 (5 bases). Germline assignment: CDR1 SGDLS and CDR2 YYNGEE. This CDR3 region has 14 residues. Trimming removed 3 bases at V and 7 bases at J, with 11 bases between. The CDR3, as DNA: TGTGCCAGCAGCGCCGCAGGGACCAATTCACCCCTCCACTTT. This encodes CASSAAGTNSPLHF.

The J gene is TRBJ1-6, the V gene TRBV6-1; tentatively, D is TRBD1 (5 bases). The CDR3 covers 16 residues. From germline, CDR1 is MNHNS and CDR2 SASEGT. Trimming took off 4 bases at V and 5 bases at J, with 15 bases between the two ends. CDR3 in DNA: TGTGCCAGCAGTGTCGGGAATCGGGGGGATAATTCACCCCTCCACTTT. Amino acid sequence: CASSVGNRGDNSPLHF.

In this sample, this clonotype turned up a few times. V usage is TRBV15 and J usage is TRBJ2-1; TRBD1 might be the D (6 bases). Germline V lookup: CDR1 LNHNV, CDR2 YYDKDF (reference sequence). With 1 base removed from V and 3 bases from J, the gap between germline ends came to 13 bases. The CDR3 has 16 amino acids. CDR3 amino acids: CATSRADSPLYNEQFF. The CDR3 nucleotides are TGTGCCACCAGCAGAGCGGACAGCCCGCTCTACAATGAGCAGTTCTTC.

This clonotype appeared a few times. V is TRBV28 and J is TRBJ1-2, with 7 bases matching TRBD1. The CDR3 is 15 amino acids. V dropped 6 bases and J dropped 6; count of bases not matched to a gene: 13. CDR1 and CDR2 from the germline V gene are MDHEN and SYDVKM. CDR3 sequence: CASSRQGGQADGYTF. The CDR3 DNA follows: TGTGCCAGCAGCCGGCAGGGGGGGCAAGCTGATGGCTACACCTTC.

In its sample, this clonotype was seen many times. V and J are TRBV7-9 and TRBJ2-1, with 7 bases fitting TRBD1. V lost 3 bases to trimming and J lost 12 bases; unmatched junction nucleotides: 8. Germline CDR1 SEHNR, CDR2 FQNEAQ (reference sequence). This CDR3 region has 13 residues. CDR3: CASSLDWTGPQFF. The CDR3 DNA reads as TGTGCCAGCAGCTTGGATTGGACAGGCCCGCAGTTCTTC.

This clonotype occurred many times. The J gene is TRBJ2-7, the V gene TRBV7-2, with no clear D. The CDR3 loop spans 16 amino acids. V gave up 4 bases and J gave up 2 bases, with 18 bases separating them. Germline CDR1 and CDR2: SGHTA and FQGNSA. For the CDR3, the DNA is TGTGCCAGCAGCTCCTTTTCGGCGGATCCTACCTACGAGCAGTACTTC. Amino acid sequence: CASSSFSADPTYEQYF.

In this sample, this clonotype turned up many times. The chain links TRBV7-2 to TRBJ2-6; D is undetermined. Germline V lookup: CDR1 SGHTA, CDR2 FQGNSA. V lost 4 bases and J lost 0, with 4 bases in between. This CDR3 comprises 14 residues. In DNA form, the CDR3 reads TGTGCCAGCAGCTCCTACTCTGGGGCCAACGTCCTGACTTTC. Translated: CASSSYSGANVLTF.

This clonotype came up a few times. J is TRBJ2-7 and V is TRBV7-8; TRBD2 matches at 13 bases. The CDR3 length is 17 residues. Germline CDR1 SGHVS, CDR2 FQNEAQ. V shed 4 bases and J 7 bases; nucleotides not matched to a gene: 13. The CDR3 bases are TGTGCCAGCAGCTCGCCTATTGGACTAGCGGGAGCAGGAGAGCAGTACTTC. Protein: CASSSPIGLAGAGEQYF.

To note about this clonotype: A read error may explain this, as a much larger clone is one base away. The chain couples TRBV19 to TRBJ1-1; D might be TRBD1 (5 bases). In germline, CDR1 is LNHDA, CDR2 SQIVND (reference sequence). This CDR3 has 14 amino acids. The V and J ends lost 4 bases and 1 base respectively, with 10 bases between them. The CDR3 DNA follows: TGTGCCAGTAGTACGGGACGGACGAACACTGAAGCTTTCTTT. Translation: CASSTGRTNTEAFF.

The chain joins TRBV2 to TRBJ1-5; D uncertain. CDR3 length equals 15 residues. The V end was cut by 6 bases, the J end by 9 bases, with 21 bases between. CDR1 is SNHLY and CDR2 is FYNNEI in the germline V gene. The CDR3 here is CASSPDPGSGRPQHF. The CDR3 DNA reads TGTGCCAGCAGCCCCGACCCCGGAAGCGGTCGGCCCCAGCATTTT.

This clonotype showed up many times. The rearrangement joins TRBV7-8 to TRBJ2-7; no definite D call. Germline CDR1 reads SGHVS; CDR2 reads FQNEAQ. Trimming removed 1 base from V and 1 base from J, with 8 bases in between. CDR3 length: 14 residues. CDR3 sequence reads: CASSLEVGSYEQYF. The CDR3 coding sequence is TGTGCCAGCAGCTTAGAAGTTGGGTCCTACGAGCAGTACTTC.